The 24 T cell receptor beta chains below all came from one sample that was sequenced in a study of blood T cell repertoires in COVID-19. Method: immunoSEQ multiplex PCR; TCRdb's copy keeps in-frame clones and lacks some. Altogether 100,000 to 110,000 clones are present, more than 85% being singletons, with the ten largest covering 2.1%. The sequenced material came from peripheral blood. The receptors originated from a man aged 45-65 years with active COVID-19.

The V and J genes are TRBV19 and TRBJ2-1; 7 bases align to TRBD1. There are 15 residues in the CDR3. CDR1 is LNHDA and CDR2 is SQIVND in the germline V gene (reference sequence). J gave up 6 bases and V 5 bases, and 10 bases lay outside the gene matches. The CDR3 spells CASSPIRDSRNEQFF. Here the CDR3 DNA reads TGTGCCAGTAGTCCGATCCGGGACAGTCGCAATGAGCAGTTCTTC.

The chain couples TRBV6-5 to TRBJ1-1; no clear D. From germline, CDR1 is MNHEY and CDR2 SVGAGI. Trimming took 6 bases from V and 3 from J, leaving 14 bases between them. CDR3 length equals 14 residues. The CDR3 here is CASRTRSWDTEAFF. The CDR3 DNA is TGTGCCAGCAGGACTCGTTCATGGGACACTGAAGCTTTCTTT.

The chain recombines TRBV18 with TRBJ1-2; 8 bases map to TRBD1. The CDR3 is 15 residues long. Unmatched junction bases numbered 7, after V lost 4 bases and J lost 3 bases. The germline CDR1 and CDR2 sequences are KGHSH and LQKENI. The DNA for the CDR3 is TGTGCCAGCTCACATGGACAGGGATTGGACTATGGCTACACCTTC. This sequence encodes CASSHGQGLDYGYTF. Looking up the rest from reference TRBV18 and TRBJ1-2 gives the full variable domain: NAGVMQNPRHLVRRRGQEARLRCSPMKGHSHVYWYRQLPEEGLKFMVYLQKENIIDESGMPKERFSAEFPKEGPSILRIQQVVRGDSAAYFCASSHGQGLDYGYTFGSGTRLTVV.

Only a few counts were recorded for this clone. The CDR3 region has the DNA TGTGCCAGCAGTGAATGGACAGGGCCCGGCGGGGAGCTGTTTTTT. Translation: CASSEWTGPGGELFF. The chain uses TRBV25-1 and TRBJ2-2; 8 bases map to TRBD1. The CDR3 contains 15 residues. Germline V gene lookup returns CDR1 MGHDK and CDR2 SYGVNS. V shed 1 base and J 7 bases; nucleotides not matched to a gene: 5.

The chain has TRBV18 and TRBJ1-1, with D possibly being TRBD1 (5 bases). CDR1 is KGHSH and CDR2 is LQKENI in the germline V gene. Deletions cut 6 bases from V and 5 bases from J, with 19 bases between. This CDR3 contains 15 residues. CDR3 bases: TGTGCCAGCTCCCCCCCCGGTGGGGGGGGGACTGAAGCTTTCTTT. It translates to CASSPPGGGGTEAFF.

This sequence joins TRBV3-1 (or the pseudogene TRBV3-2) and TRBJ2-1; D gene uncertain. The CDR3 runs 13 residues. CDR1 and CDR2 (germline): LGHDT, YNNKEL (reference sequence). V was shortened by 1 base and J by 15 bases, with 16 bases between the two germline ends. The CDR3 DNA sequence: TGTGCCAGCAGCCAAGGAGCCCGAATAGCAACGTTCTTC. Translating gives CASSQGARIATFF.

The chain carries TRBV6-2 or TRBV6-3 and TRBJ2-7, with 14 bases fitting TRBD2. In germline, CDR1 is MNHEY, CDR2 SVGEGT. CDR3 length equals 18 residues. The V gene end was trimmed by 6 bases and the J gene end by 1 base; junction bases not matched to a gene: 11. CDR3 sequence: CASSVRLAGGLRSYEQYF. The CDR3 bases are TGTGCCAGCAGCGTCCGACTAGCGGGGGGGCTGAGGTCCTACGAGCAGTACTTC.

J is TRBJ2-6 and V is TRBV3-1 (or the pseudogene TRBV3-2); tentative D call: TRBD1 (6 bases). The CDR3 is 15 amino acids. V was shortened by 6 bases and J by 4 bases, with 13 bases between the two germline ends. The germline gives CDR1 LGHDT, CDR2 YNNKEL (reference sequence). CDR3 in amino acids: CASRLTGNGANVLTF. Here the CDR3 DNA reads TGTGCCAGCAGACTTACAGGGAACGGGGCCAACGTCCTGACTTTC.

The chain uses TRBV7-2 and TRBJ2-5; the match to TRBD2 covers 10 bases. The CDR3 has 16 amino acids. Germline V CDR1 and CDR2: SGHTA, FQGNSA. Losses at the gene ends were 0 bases for V and 5 bases for J; bases not matched to a gene: 6. This CDR3 is CASSLASGRYRETQYF. The DNA of the CDR3 is TGTGCCAGCAGCTTAGCTAGCGGGAGGTACCGGGAGACCCAGTACTTC.

The chain has TRBV5-5 and TRBJ2-6; 9 positions match TRBD1. V trimming: 4 bases; J trimming: 4 bases; junction bases outside the gene matches: 12. This CDR3 is 18 amino acids long. Germline CDR1 and CDR2: SGHKS and YYEKEE (reference sequence). The CDR3 DNA reads as TGTGCCAGCAGCATGTTCCGGGACAGGGAGGCAGGGGCCAACGTCCTGACTTTC. Translating gives CASSMFRDREAGANVLTF.

This chain connects TRBV5-5 to TRBJ2-1; 8 nucleotides align to TRBD1. Germline V gene data show CDR1 as SGHKS and CDR2 as YYEKEE (reference sequence). CDR3 length: 15 residues. The J segment lost 0 bases and the V segment lost 3 bases, leaving 2 bases of the junction unmatched. CDR3 protein: CASSSGTGSYNEQFF. The CDR3 coding sequence is TGTGCCAGCAGCTCCGGGACAGGCTCCTACAATGAGCAGTTCTTC.

The genes are TRBV6-5 and TRBJ1-6; D not resolved. V was pared by 5 bases and J by 9 bases, with 17 bases between. The V gene's germline CDR1 is MNHEY and CDR2 SVGAGI. The CDR3 extends over 15 amino acids. In DNA, the CDR3 is TGTGCCAGCAGTCTAGACCCAAAAGGGAGTTCACCCCTCCACTTT. Amino acids: CASSLDPKGSSPLHF.

The chain recombines TRBV5-1 with TRBJ1-1; D remains unclear. V lost 0 bases, J lost 0 bases, and 9 bases lay in between. The CDR3 runs to 15 residues. Looked up from germline, CDR1 is SGHRS and CDR2 is YFSETQ. CDR3 residues: CASSLGQVMNTEAFF. CDR3 DNA: TGCGCCAGCAGCTTGGGGCAGGTCATGAACACTGAAGCTTTCTTT. The variable domain in full, completed from reference TRBV5-1 and TRBJ1-1, reads KAGVTQTPRYLIKTRGQQVTLSCSPISGHRSVSWYQQTPGQGLQFLFEYFSETQRNKGNFPGRFSGRQFSNSRSEMNVSTLELGDSALYLCASSLGQVMNTEAFFGQGTRLTVV.

This rearrangement joins TRBV18 to TRBJ1-4; possibly TRBD1 for D (5 bases). The CDR3 is made up of 15 amino acids. Between the trimmed V and J ends, which lost 4 bases and 4 bases, there was a span of 13 bases. Germline values: CDR1 KGHSH, CDR2 LQKENI. The CDR3: CASSHNRGNNEKLFF. CDR3 nucleotides: TGTGCCAGCTCACACAATCGGGGGAATAATGAAAAACTGTTTTTT.

The gene calls are TRBV6-1 and TRBJ2-3, with D unclear. The CDR3 runs 15 residues. V was cut by 2 bases and J by 4 bases, with 13 bases left in between. Looked up from germline, CDR1 is MNHNS and CDR2 is SASEGT. As DNA, the CDR3 is TGTGCCAGCAGTGAATACGCGGTAGGCGCAGATACGCAGTATTTT. This sequence encodes CASSEYAVGADTQYF.

The V call is TRBV19, the J call TRBJ1-2; TRBD1 aligns across 7 bases. Per germline, CDR1 LNHDA and CDR2 SQIVND (reference sequence). This CDR3 is built from 13 residues. Unmatched junction bases numbered 8, after V lost 8 bases and J lost 5 bases. Here the CDR3 reads CASHRDSPYGYTF. CDR3 nucleotides: TGTGCCAGTCACCGGGACAGTCCTTATGGCTACACCTTC.

The chain links TRBV30 to TRBJ2-1; the match to TRBD2 covers 8 bases. The CDR3 covers 13 residues. V was clipped by 5 bases and J by 7 bases; unmatched bases: 7. The V gene's germline CDR1 is GTSNPN and CDR2 SVGIG (reference sequence). The CDR3: CAWRGGAGNEQFF. The CDR3 DNA is TGTGCCTGGCGGGGGGGGGCGGGGAATGAGCAGTTCTTC.

The count of this clone is one. V usage is TRBV15 and J usage is TRBJ2-2; 13 bases align to TRBD2. This CDR3 is built from 19 residues. CDR1 and CDR2 from the germline V gene are LNHNV and YYDKDF (reference sequence). V was pared by 3 bases and J by 0 bases, with 7 bases of the junction left unmatched. CDR3 in DNA: TGTGCCACCAGCAGGAACTCGGGACTAGCGGGAACGAACACCGGGGAGCTGTTTTTT. Protein: CATSRNSGLAGTNTGELFF.

This clone was seen a single time. The chain combines TRBV5-1 with TRBJ1-2; 7 bases line up with TRBD1. In germline, CDR1 is SGHRS, CDR2 YFSETQ. After removal of 0 bases from V and 6 bases from J, the junction contained 8 bases not matched to a gene. The CDR3 covers 15 residues. The CDR3 DNA reads TGCGCCAGCAGCTTGGCCCCAAATACAGGGGATGGCTACACCTTC. Residues: CASSLAPNTGDGYTF.

This clone was detected only once. This rearrangement joins TRBV14 to TRBJ1-1; 8 nucleotides line up with TRBD1. After removal of 4 bases from V and 4 bases from J, the junction contained 5 bases not matched to a gene. The CDR3 extends over 14 amino acids. CDR1 and CDR2 from the germline V gene are SGHDN and FVKESK. This CDR3 reads CASSPGGWITEAFF. The CDR3 DNA reads TGTGCCAGCAGCCCAGGGGGCTGGATCACTGAAGCTTTCTTT.

The rearrangement links TRBV5-6 to TRBJ2-4, with a weak D call TRBD2 (6 bases). Germline lookup yields CDR1 SGHDT and CDR2 YYEEEE. V lost 5 bases and J lost 1, with 10 bases in between. The CDR3 spans 14 residues. The CDR3 here is CASRARGAKNIQYF. CDR3 DNA: TGTGCCAGCAGGGCACGGGGGGCCAAAAACATTCAGTACTTC.

The chain recombines TRBV4-2 with TRBJ2-1; D is undetermined. Between the trimmed V and J ends, which lost 8 bases and 10 bases, there was a span of 18 bases. The CDR3 consists of 13 residues. The germline V gene encodes CDR1 LGHNA and CDR2 YNFKEQ. The chain's CDR3 is CASSESPGREQFF. The CDR3 nucleotides read TGTGCCAGCTCGGAGAGCCCTGGTAGGGAGCAGTTCTTC.

The V call is TRBV11-2, the J call TRBJ2-1; TRBD2 agrees at 11 bases. CDR1 and CDR2 (germline): SGHAT, FQNNGV. Trimming cost V 7 bases and J 5 bases; bases outside gene matches: 10. This CDR3 has 16 residues. This CDR3 is CASTGLLGLADNEQFF. The CDR3 coding sequence is TGTGCCAGCACCGGTCTCTTGGGACTAGCGGACAATGAGCAGTTCTTC.

This clone occurred a few times. The chain has TRBV3-1 (or the pseudogene TRBV3-2) and TRBJ1-2; possibly TRBD1 for D (5 bases). The CDR3 covers 10 residues. V shed 7 bases and J shed 8 bases, with 8 bases lying between them. Germline V gene lookup returns CDR1 LGHDT and CDR2 YNNKEL (reference sequence). The CDR3 bases are TGTGCCAGCACCCCAGGGGGCTACACCTTC. Translating gives CASTPGGYTF.